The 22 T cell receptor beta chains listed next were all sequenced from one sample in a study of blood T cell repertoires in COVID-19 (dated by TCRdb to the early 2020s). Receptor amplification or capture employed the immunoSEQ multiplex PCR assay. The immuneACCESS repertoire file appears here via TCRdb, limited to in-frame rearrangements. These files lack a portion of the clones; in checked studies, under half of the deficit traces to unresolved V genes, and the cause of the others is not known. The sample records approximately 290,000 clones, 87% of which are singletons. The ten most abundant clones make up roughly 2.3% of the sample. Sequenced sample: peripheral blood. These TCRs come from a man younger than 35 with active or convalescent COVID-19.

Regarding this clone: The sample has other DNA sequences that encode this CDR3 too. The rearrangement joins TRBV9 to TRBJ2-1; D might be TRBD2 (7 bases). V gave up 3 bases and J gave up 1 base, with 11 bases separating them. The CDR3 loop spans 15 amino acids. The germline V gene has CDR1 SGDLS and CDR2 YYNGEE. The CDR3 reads CASSAEGGSYNEQFF. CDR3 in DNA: TGTGCCAGCAGCGCCGAGGGGGGGTCCTACAATGAGCAGTTCTTC.

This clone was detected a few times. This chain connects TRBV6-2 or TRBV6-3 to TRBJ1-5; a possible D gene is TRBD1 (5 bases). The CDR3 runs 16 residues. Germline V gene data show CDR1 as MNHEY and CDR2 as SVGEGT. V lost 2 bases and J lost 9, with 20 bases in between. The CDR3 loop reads CASSYKVTVPPRPQHF. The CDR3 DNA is TGTGCCAGCAGTTACAAAGTGACAGTCCCCCCAAGGCCCCAGCATTTT.

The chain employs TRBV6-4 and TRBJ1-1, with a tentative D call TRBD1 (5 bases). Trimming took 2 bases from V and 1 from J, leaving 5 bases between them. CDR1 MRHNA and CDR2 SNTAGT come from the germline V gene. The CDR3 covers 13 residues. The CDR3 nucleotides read TGTGCCAGCAGTGACGGACAGAACACTGAAGCTTTCTTT. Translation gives CASSDGQNTEAFF.

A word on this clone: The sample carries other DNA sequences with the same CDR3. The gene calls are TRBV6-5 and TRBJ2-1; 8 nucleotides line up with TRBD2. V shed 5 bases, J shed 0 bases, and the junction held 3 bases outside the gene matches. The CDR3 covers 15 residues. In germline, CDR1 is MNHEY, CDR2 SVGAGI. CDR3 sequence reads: CASSPSGSSYNEQFF. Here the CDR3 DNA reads TGTGCCAGCAGTCCCAGCGGGAGCTCCTACAATGAGCAGTTCTTC.

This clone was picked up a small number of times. The chain's CDR3 is CASSRTQGAGGEQYF. Here the CDR3 DNA reads TGTGCCAGCAGCCGTACCCAGGGGGCAGGAGGCGAGCAGTACTTC. The V and J genes are TRBV7-6 and TRBJ2-7; 8 bases line up with TRBD1. V lost 5 bases to trimming and J lost 6 bases; unmatched junction nucleotides: 12. Germline V CDR1 and CDR2: SGHVS, FNYEAQ. This CDR3 has 15 amino acids.

CDR3 sequence: CASSLTRLALDTQYF. CDR3 nucleotides: TGTGCCAGCAGTTTAACCCGACTAGCGCTAGATACGCAGTATTTT. This chain connects TRBV28 to TRBJ2-3; 8 positions match TRBD2. V was clipped by 2 bases and J by 5 bases; unmatched bases: 6. The CDR3 has 15 amino acids. Germline CDR1 reads MDHEN; CDR2 reads SYDVKM. Full variable domain (rest looked up from reference TRBV28 and TRBJ2-3): DVKVTQSSRYLVKRTGEKVFLECVQDMDHENMFWYRQDPGLGLRLIYFSYDVKMKEKGDIPEGYSVSREKKERFSLILESASTNQTSMYLCASSLTRLALDTQYFGPGTRLTVL.

CDR3 sequence (DNA): TGTGCCATCAGGACCGGGACAGGGGGCTTGAACACTGAAGCTTTCTTT. Translation: CAIRTGTGGLNTEAFF. The chain has TRBV10-3 and TRBJ1-1; 12 bases are shared with TRBD1. Germline CDR1 ENHRY, CDR2 SYGVKD. Germline trimming cut 6 bases from V and 0 bases from J; bases unmatched to any gene: 5. This CDR3 contains 16 residues.

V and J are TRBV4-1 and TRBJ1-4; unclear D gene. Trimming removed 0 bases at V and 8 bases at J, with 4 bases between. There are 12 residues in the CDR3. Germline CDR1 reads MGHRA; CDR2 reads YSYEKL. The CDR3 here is CASSQDAEKLFF. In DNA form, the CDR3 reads TGCGCCAGCAGCCAAGACGCGGAAAAACTGTTTTTT.

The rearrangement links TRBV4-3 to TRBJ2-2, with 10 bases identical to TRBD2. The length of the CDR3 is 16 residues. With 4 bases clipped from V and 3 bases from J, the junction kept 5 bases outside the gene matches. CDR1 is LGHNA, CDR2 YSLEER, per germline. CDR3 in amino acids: CASSPGTSVYTGELFF. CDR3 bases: TGCGCCAGCAGCCCCGGGACTAGCGTATACACCGGGGAGCTGTTTTTT.

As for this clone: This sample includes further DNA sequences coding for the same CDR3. The CDR3 reads CASSSDSNYGYTF. Here the CDR3 DNA reads TGTGCCAGCAGTTCGGACAGTAACTATGGCTACACCTTC. This chain joins TRBV7-9 and TRBJ1-2; D possibly corresponds to TRBD1 (6 bases). Germline assignment: CDR1 SEHNR and CDR2 FQNEAQ (reference sequence). V was trimmed by 6 bases and J by 1 base, leaving 9 bases between them. CDR3 size: 13 residues.

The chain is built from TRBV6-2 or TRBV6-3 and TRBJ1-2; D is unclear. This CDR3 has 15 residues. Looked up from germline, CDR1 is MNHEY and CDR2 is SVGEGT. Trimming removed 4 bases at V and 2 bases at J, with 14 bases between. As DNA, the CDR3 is TGTGCCAGCAGTTCTCTTCTAGAGATCAACTATGGCTACACCTTC. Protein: CASSSLLEINYGYTF.

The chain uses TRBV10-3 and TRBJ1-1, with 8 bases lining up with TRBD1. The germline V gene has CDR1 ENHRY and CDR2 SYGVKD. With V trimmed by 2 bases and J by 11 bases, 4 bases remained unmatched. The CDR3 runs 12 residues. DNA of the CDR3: TGTGCCATCAGTGAGCCGGACAGGGTCGCTTTCTTT. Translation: CAISEPDRVAFF.

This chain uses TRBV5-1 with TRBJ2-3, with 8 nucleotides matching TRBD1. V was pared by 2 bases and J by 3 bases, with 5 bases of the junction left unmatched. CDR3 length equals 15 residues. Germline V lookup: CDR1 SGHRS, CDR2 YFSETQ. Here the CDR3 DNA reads TGCGCCAGCAGCTTTGAGGGACAGGTAACAGATACGCAGTATTTT. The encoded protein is CASSFEGQVTDTQYF.

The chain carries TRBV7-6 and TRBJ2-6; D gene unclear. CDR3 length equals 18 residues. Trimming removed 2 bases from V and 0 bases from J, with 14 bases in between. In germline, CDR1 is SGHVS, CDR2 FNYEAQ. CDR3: CASSLRTDVYSGANVLTF. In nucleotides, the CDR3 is TGTGCCAGCAGCTTAAGAACAGACGTCTACTCTGGGGCCAACGTCCTGACTTTC.

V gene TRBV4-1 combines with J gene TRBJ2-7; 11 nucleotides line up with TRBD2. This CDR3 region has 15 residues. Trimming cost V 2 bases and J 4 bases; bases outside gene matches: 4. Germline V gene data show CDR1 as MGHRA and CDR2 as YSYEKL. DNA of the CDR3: TGCGCCAGCAGCCAAATAGGACTAGCGGGTTACGAGCAGTACTTC. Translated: CASSQIGLAGYEQYF.

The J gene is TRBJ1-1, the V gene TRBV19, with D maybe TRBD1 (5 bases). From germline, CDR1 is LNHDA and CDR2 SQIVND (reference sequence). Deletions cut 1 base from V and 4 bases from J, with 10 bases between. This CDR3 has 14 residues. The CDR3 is CASSIGWGGTEAFF. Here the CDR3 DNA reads TGTGCCAGTAGTATAGGGTGGGGGGGCACTGAAGCTTTCTTT.

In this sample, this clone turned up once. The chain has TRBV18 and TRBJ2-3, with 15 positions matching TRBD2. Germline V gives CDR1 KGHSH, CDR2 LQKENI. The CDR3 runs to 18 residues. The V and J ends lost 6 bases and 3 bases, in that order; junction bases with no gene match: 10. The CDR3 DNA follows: TGTGCCAGCTCGCCAACGCAAGGACTAGCGGGGGGGACAGATACGCAGTATTTT. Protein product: CASSPTQGLAGGTDTQYF.

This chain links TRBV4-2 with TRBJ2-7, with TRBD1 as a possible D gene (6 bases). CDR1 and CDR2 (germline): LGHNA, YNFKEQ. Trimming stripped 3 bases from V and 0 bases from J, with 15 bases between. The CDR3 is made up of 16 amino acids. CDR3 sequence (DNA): TGTGCCAGCAGCCAGACGGGACACTCACCCTCCTACGAGCAGTACTTC. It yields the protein CASSQTGHSPSYEQYF.

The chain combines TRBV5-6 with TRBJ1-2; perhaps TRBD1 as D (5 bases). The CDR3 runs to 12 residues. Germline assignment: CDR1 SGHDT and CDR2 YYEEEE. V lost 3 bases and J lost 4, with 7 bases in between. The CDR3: CASSYDSYGYTF. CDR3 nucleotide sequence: TGTGCCAGCAGCTACGACAGCTATGGCTACACCTTC.

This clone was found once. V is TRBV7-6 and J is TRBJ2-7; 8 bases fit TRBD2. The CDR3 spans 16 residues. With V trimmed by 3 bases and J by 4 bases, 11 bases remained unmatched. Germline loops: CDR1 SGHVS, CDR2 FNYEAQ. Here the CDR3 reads CASSLERLAGCYEQYF. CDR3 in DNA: TGTGCCAGCAGCTTGGAGAGGCTAGCGGGTTGTTACGAGCAGTACTTC.

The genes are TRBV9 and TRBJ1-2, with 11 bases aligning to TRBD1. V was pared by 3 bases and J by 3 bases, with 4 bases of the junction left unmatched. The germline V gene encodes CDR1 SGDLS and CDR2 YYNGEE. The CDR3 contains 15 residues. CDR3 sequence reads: CASSGGTGGDYGYTF. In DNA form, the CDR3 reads TGTGCCAGCAGCGGCGGGACAGGGGGGGACTATGGCTACACCTTC.

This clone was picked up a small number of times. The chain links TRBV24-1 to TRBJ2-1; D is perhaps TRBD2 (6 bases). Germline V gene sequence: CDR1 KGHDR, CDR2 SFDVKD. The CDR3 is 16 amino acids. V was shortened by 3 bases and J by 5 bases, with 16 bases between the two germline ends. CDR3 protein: CATSDPAGSSDNEQFF. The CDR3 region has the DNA TGTGCCACCAGTGATCCTGCGGGGTCCTCGGACAATGAGCAGTTCTTC.